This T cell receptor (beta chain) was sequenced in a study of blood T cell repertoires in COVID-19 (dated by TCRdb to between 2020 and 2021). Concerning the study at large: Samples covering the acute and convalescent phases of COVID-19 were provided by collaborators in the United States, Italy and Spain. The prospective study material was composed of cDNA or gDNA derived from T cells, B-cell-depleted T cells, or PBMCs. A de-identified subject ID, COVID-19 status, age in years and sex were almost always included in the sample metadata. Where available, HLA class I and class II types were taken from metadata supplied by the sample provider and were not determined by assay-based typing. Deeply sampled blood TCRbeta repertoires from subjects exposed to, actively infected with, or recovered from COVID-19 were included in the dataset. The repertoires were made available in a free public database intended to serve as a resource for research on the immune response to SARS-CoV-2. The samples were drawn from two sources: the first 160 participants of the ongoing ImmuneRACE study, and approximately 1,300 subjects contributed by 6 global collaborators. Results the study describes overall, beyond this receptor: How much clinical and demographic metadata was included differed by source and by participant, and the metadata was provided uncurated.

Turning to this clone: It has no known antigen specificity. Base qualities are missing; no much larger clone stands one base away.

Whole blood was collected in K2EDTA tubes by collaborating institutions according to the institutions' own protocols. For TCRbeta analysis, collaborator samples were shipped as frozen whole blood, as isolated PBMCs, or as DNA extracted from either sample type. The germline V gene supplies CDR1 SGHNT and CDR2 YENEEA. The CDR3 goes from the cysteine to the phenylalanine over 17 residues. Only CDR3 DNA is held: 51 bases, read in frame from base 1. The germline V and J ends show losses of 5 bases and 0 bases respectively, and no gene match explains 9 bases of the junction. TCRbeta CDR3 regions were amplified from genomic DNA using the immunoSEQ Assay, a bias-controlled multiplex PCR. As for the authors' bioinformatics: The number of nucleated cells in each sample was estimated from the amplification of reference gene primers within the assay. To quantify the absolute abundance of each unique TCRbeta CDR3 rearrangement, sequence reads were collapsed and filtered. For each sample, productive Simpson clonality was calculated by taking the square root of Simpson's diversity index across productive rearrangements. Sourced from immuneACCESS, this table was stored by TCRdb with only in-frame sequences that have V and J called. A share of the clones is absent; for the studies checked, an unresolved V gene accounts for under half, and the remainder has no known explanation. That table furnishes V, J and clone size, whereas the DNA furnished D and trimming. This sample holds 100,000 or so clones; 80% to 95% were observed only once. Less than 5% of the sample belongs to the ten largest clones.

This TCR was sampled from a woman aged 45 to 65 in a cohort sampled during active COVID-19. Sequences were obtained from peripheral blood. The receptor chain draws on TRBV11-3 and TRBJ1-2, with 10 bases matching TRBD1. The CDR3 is CASSQSGTGETNYGYTF. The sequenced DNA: TGTGCCAGCAGCCAGTCCGGGACAGGGGAAACTAACTATGGCTACACCTTC. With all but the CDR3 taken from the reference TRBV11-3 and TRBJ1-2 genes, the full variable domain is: EAGVVQSPRYKIIEKKQPVAFWCNPISGHNTLYWYLQNLGQGPELLIRYENEEAVDDSQLPKDRFSAERLKGVDSTLKIQPAELGDSAVYLCASSQSGTGETNYGYTFGSGTRLTVV.